This TCR beta chain was captured by sequencing in a study of blood T cell repertoires in COVID-19. Study overall: Specimens from acute and convalescent COVID-19 originated in the United States, Italy and Spain. Nucleic acid was either cDNA or gDNA, and it came from T cells, B-cell-depleted T cells, or PBMCs.

The CDR3 is 16 amino acids. Trimming left V 1 base short and J 5 bases short, with 15 bases between. The germline CDR1 and CDR2 sequences are SGHNT and YENEEA. Seattle enrolled patients during active infection and tracked them longitudinally. This clone was seen a single time. Original processing notes: Reference gene primer amplification yielded estimated nucleated cell counts. TCRdb's table, derived via immunoSEQ multiplex PCR, lists solely in-frame clones and lacks some. D and trimming come from the DNA, and the V and J calls and clone size come from that table. This sample has around 270,000 clones, with roughly four fifths found just once.

The TCR originated in a person in their 70s with COVID-19, enrolled during active disease. Sequenced: peripheral blood. The chain links TRBV11-3 to TRBJ2-1; D is possibly TRBD2 (7 bases). CDR3 nucleotides: TGTGCCAGCAGCTTAGGTGCGGGGGCTGGCGACAATGAGCAGTTCTTC. It yields the protein CASSLGAGAGDNEQFF.